This entry concerns a single T cell receptor (beta chain). The source of the sample is a study of control samples from healthy donors and cancer patients. With 0 bases removed from V and 0 bases from J, the gap between germline ends came to 8 bases. This CDR3 spans 15 amino acids. The V gene's germline CDR1 is ENHRY and CDR2 SYGVKD. TCRdb's copy holds only in-frame clones and misses some; the assay was immunoSEQ multiplex PCR. The table shows over 150,000 clones, with 75% to 95% occurring only once. The sequencing input was blood. This clonotype originated in a woman in her thirties or forties in good health. The gene calls are TRBV10-3 and TRBJ1-1; D perhaps matches TRBD1 (5 bases). The CDR3 sequence is CAISESTDLNTEAFF. The CDR3, as DNA: TGTGCCATCAGTGAGTCGACAGACCTGAACACTGAAGCTTTCTTT.